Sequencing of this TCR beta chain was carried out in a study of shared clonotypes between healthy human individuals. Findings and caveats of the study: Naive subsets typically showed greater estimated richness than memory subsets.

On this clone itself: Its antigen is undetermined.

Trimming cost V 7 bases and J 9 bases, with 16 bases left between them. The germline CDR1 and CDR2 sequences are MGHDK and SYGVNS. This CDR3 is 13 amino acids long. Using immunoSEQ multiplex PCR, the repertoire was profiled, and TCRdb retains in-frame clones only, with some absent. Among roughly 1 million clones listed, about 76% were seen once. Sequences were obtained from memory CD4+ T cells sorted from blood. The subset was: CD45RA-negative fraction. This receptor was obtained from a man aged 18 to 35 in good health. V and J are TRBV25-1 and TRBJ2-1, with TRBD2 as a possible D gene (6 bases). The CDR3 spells CASTPLSSAEQFF. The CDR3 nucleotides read TGTGCCAGCACCCCTCTCTCTAGCGCTGAGCAGTTCTTC.